A single count supports the clone carrying this TCR beta chain. Antigen unknown. Sequencing used immunoSEQ multiplex PCR; TCRdb keeps in-frame clones, though not all of them. The sample has around 1.6 million clones; 95% to 99% are singletons. Splitting of CD4+ cells produced CD45RA+ naive and CD45RA-negative memory subsets. The sample originates from a study of shared clonotypes between healthy human individuals. Overall study findings and caveats: Genetic and exposure-history diversity was limited by the small donor number. Naive subsets tended to show greater estimated richness than memory subsets.

Germline V gene data show CDR1 as SGHTA and CDR2 as FQGNSA. The CDR3 is 15 amino acids. With 1 base removed from V and 0 bases from J, the gap between germline ends came to 10 bases. The rearrangement uses TRBV7-2 and TRBJ2-7; D gene unclear. This clonotype was obtained from a man aged 30-40 years in good health. Material for sequencing was naive CD4+ T cells sorted from blood. Subset specified: CD45RA+ positively selected. The CDR3 DNA reads TGTGCCAGCAGCTTAGGTGGGGTCGCCTCCTACGAGCAGTACTTC. Translated, it gives CASSLGGVASYEQYF.